This is a list of T cell receptor beta chains from one sample in a study of blood T cell repertoires in COVID-19. TCRdb's table, derived via immunoSEQ multiplex PCR, lists solely in-frame clones and lacks some. The sample carries more than 200,000 clones, about 83% recorded once. The sequencing input was peripheral blood. These receptors originate from a woman aged 40 to 49 with active or convalescent COVID-19. CDR3s include the opening cysteine and the closing phenylalanine or tryptophan. The order of the fields is D gene, J gene, clone size, V gene, CDR3 protein, CDR3 DNA. D genes are given only for firm matches. Some rows mark clone size as missing; the rest say once, few, many or name a class of expanded clone.

D gene: TRBD2; J gene: TRBJ2-1; clone size: .; V gene: TRBV7-8; CDR3 protein: CASSLAWAFTEAGGTYNEQFF; CDR3 DNA: TGTGCCAGCAGCTTAGCGTGGGCCTTTACTGAAGCGGGAGGGACCTACAATGAGCAGTTCTTC
D gene: .; J gene: TRBJ1-5; clone size: .; V gene: TRBV6-6; CDR3 protein: CASRDRDNQPQHF; CDR3 DNA: TGTGCCAGCAGGGACAGAGACAATCAGCCCCAGCATTTT
D gene: .; J gene: TRBJ1-5; clone size: .; V gene: TRBV12-3/TRBV12-4; CDR3 protein: CASSLRENQPQHF; CDR3 DNA: TGTGCCAGCAGTTTACGAGAGAATCAGCCCCAGCATTTT
D gene: .; J gene: TRBJ1-1; clone size: .; V gene: TRBV4-1; CDR3 protein: CASSQDRSGDTEAFF; CDR3 DNA: TGCGCCAGCAGCCAAGATCGGTCGGGGGACACTGAAGCTTTCTTT
D gene: TRBD2; J gene: TRBJ2-7; clone size: .; V gene: TRBV3-1/TRBV3-2; CDR3 protein: CASSQATSVYEQYF; CDR3 DNA: TGTGCCAGCAGCCAAGCGACTAGCGTATACGAGCAGTACTTC
D gene: .; J gene: TRBJ1-6; clone size: .; V gene: TRBV27; CDR3 protein: CASSLSANSPLHF; CDR3 DNA: TGTGCCAGCAGTTTATCGGCTAATTCACCCCTCCACTTT
D gene: .; J gene: TRBJ1-6; clone size: .; V gene: TRBV28; CDR3 protein: CASRPPGGERSPLHF; CDR3 DNA: TGTGCCAGCAGGCCCCCGGGGGGGGAGAGGTCACCCCTCCACTTT
D gene: .; J gene: TRBJ1-5; clone size: .; V gene: TRBV4-2; CDR3 protein: CASSQDALGGVNQPQHF; CDR3 DNA: TGTGCCAGCAGCCAAGATGCGTTGGGGGGTGTCAATCAGCCCCAGCATTTT
D gene: TRBD2; J gene: TRBJ2-3; clone size: .; V gene: TRBV24-1; CDR3 protein: CATSERSSGRTQYF; CDR3 DNA: TGTGCCACCAGTGAGCGGTCTAGCGGGAGAACGCAGTATTTT
D gene: .; J gene: TRBJ2-3; clone size: .; V gene: TRBV11-3; CDR3 protein: CASSFRERTDTQYF; CDR3 DNA: TGTGCCAGCAGCTTTCGGGAGCGCACAGATACGCAGTATTTT
D gene: .; J gene: TRBJ2-7; clone size: .; V gene: TRBV3-1/TRBV3-2; CDR3 protein: CASSQGPGGSGYEQYF; CDR3 DNA: TGTGCCAGCAGCCAAGGACCTGGGGGGTCGGGCTACGAGCAGTACTTC
D gene: .; J gene: TRBJ2-1; clone size: .; V gene: TRBV19; CDR3 protein: CASSIDGTSSYNEQFF; CDR3 DNA: TGTGCCAGTAGTATAGACGGCACTAGCTCCTACAATGAGCAGTTCTTC
D gene: .; J gene: TRBJ2-5; clone size: few; V gene: TRBV6-2/TRBV6-3; CDR3 protein: CASSSTYAPGTRKETQYF; CDR3 DNA: TGTGCCAGCAGTTCCACGTACGCCCCGGGAACGAGAAAAGAGACCCAGTACTTC
D gene: .; J gene: TRBJ1-1; clone size: .; V gene: TRBV19; CDR3 protein: CASMGGFAFF; CDR3 DNA: TGTGCCAGTATGGGGGGTTTCGCTTTCTTT
D gene: .; J gene: TRBJ2-2; clone size: few; V gene: TRBV11-3; CDR3 protein: CASSLDSAGELFF; CDR3 DNA: TGTGCCAGCAGCTTAGACTCGGCCGGGGAGCTGTTTTTT
D gene: .; J gene: TRBJ1-2; clone size: .; V gene: TRBV14; CDR3 protein: CASSHRQRENGYTF; CDR3 DNA: TGTGCCAGCAGCCACCGACAGCGGGAAAATGGCTACACCTTC
D gene: .; J gene: TRBJ1-2; clone size: .; V gene: TRBV11-3; CDR3 protein: CASSQGPNYGYTF; CDR3 DNA: TGTGCCAGCAGCCAGGGGCCCAACTATGGCTACACCTTC
D gene: .; J gene: TRBJ2-5; clone size: .; V gene: TRBV29-1; CDR3 protein: CSVEDQFQETQYF; CDR3 DNA: TGCAGCGTTGAAGATCAGTTCCAAGAGACCCAGTACTTC
D gene: .; J gene: TRBJ1-2; clone size: .; V gene: TRBV19; CDR3 protein: CASSIARTTFYGYTF; CDR3 DNA: TGTGCCAGTAGTATAGCACGGACAACCTTCTATGGCTACACCTTC
D gene: .; J gene: TRBJ1-2; clone size: few; V gene: TRBV29-1; CDR3 protein: CSVGGRNYGYTF; CDR3 DNA: TGCAGCGTTGGGGGGCGCAACTATGGCTACACCTTC
D gene: .; J gene: TRBJ1-3; clone size: .; V gene: TRBV7-9; CDR3 protein: CASSSGNLRRGNTIYF; CDR3 DNA: TGTGCCAGCAGCTCCGGGAACCTCAGGAGAGGAAACACCATATATTTT
D gene: .; J gene: TRBJ1-2; clone size: once; V gene: TRBV29-1; CDR3 protein: CSVATRGPHGYTF; CDR3 DNA: TGCAGCGTTGCCACCAGGGGCCCCCATGGCTACACCTTC
D gene: .; J gene: TRBJ1-1; clone size: .; V gene: TRBV2; CDR3 protein: CASYKNTEAFF; CDR3 DNA: TGTGCCAGCTACAAGAACACTGAAGCTTTCTTT
D gene: TRBD1; J gene: TRBJ1-2; clone size: .; V gene: TRBV28; CDR3 protein: CASREGQGGRGYTF; CDR3 DNA: TGTGCCAGCAGGGAAGGACAGGGGGGTCGTGGCTACACCTTC
D gene: .; J gene: TRBJ2-3; clone size: .; V gene: TRBV6-2/TRBV6-3; CDR3 protein: CASSYRRGGTDTQYF; CDR3 DNA: TGTGCCAGCAGTTACAGGCGGGGAGGCACAGATACGCAGTATTTT
D gene: TRBD1; J gene: TRBJ2-2; clone size: .; V gene: TRBV19; CDR3 protein: CASSQGQYTGELFF; CDR3 DNA: TGTGCCAGTAGTCAGGGACAGTACACCGGGGAGCTGTTTTTT
D gene: TRBD1; J gene: TRBJ2-2; clone size: .; V gene: TRBV5-6; CDR3 protein: CASSLRGLGTGELFF; CDR3 DNA: TGTGCCAGCAGCTTGAGGGGGCTCGGCACCGGGGAGCTGTTTTTT
D gene: TRBD1; J gene: TRBJ1-2; clone size: .; V gene: TRBV5-6; CDR3 protein: CASSLEQGPGLHGYTF; CDR3 DNA: TGTGCCAGCAGCTTGGAACAGGGGCCGGGTTTGCATGGCTACACCTTC
D gene: TRBD1; J gene: TRBJ1-6; clone size: .; V gene: TRBV9; CDR3 protein: CASSVGVGGASYNSPLHF; CDR3 DNA: TGTGCCAGCAGCGTAGGAGTAGGGGGCGCGTCCTATAATTCACCCCTCCACTTT
D gene: TRBD1; J gene: TRBJ1-2; clone size: once; V gene: TRBV6-1; CDR3 protein: CASSDTTGVNGYTF; CDR3 DNA: TGTGCCAGCAGTGATACGACAGGGGTTAATGGCTACACCTTC
D gene: TRBD2; J gene: TRBJ2-5; clone size: .; V gene: TRBV6-2/TRBV6-3; CDR3 protein: CASSYAGVETQYF; CDR3 DNA: TGTGCCAGCAGTTACGCGGGAGTGGAGACCCAGTACTTC
D gene: .; J gene: TRBJ2-2; clone size: few; V gene: TRBV21-1; CDR3 protein: CASSKATRDREHTGELFF; CDR3 DNA: TGTGCCAGCAGCAAAGCCACCCGGGACAGGGAACACACCGGGGAGCTGTTTTTT
D gene: TRBD1; J gene: TRBJ2-1; clone size: .; V gene: TRBV6-5; CDR3 protein: CASSSSSGGYNEQFF; CDR3 DNA: TGTGCCAGCAGTTCATCCTCAGGGGGTTACAATGAGCAGTTCTTC
D gene: .; J gene: TRBJ1-2; clone size: .; V gene: TRBV28; CDR3 protein: CASNVPGGGGYTF; CDR3 DNA: TGTGCCAGCAACGTACCGGGGGGCGGAGGCTACACCTTC
D gene: .; J gene: TRBJ2-2; clone size: few; V gene: TRBV9; CDR3 protein: CASSVGAGNTGELFF; CDR3 DNA: TGTGCCAGCAGCGTTGGTGCAGGGAACACCGGGGAGCTGTTTTTT
D gene: TRBD1; J gene: TRBJ2-2; clone size: .; V gene: TRBV5-1; CDR3 protein: CASSFSGQGGTGELFF; CDR3 DNA: TGCGCCAGCAGCTTCTCGGGACAGGGGGGTACCGGGGAGCTGTTTTTT
D gene: .; J gene: TRBJ1-2; clone size: .; V gene: TRBV11-1; CDR3 protein: CASSPSRADYGYTF; CDR3 DNA: TGTGCCAGCAGCCCGTCGCGGGCGGACTATGGCTACACCTTC
D gene: .; J gene: TRBJ1-5; clone size: .; V gene: TRBV10-3; CDR3 protein: CAISESQGNQPQHF; CDR3 DNA: TGTGCCATCAGTGAGTCGCAGGGAAATCAGCCCCAGCATTTT
D gene: .; J gene: TRBJ2-3; clone size: .; V gene: TRBV28; CDR3 protein: CASSPSLRTDTQYF; CDR3 DNA: TGTGCCAGCAGCCCCTCACTACGCACAGATACGCAGTATTTT
D gene: .; J gene: TRBJ1-1; clone size: once; V gene: TRBV28; CDR3 protein: CASRVDRLNTEAFF; CDR3 DNA: TGTGCCAGCAGGGTAGACAGATTGAACACTGAAGCTTTCTTT
D gene: TRBD1; J gene: TRBJ2-7; clone size: .; V gene: TRBV15; CDR3 protein: CATSDSTGGFHEQYF; CDR3 DNA: TGTGCCACCAGCGACTCGACAGGGGGCTTCCACGAGCAGTACTTC
D gene: .; J gene: TRBJ2-3; clone size: once; V gene: TRBV5-1; CDR3 protein: CASSLDRDDTQYF; CDR3 DNA: TGCGCCAGCAGCTTGGACAGGGACGATACGCAGTATTTT
D gene: TRBD2; J gene: TRBJ2-3; clone size: .; V gene: TRBV19; CDR3 protein: CASSIGAGGPSDTQYF; CDR3 DNA: TGTGCCAGTAGTATAGGGGCGGGAGGGCCCTCAGATACGCAGTATTTT
D gene: TRBD2; J gene: TRBJ2-5; clone size: .; V gene: TRBV5-1; CDR3 protein: CASSGRSGGQETQYF; CDR3 DNA: TGCGCCAGCAGCGGACGGAGCGGGGGCCAGGAGACCCAGTACTTC
D gene: TRBD2; J gene: TRBJ2-7; clone size: .; V gene: TRBV9; CDR3 protein: CASSPNRGGKREQYF; CDR3 DNA: TGTGCCAGCAGCCCCAACCGCGGGGGAAAGAGGGAGCAGTACTTC
D gene: .; J gene: TRBJ1-5; clone size: .; V gene: TRBV6-5; CDR3 protein: CASSYQDSNQPQHF; CDR3 DNA: TGTGCCAGCAGCTACCAGGATAGCAATCAGCCCCAGCATTTT
D gene: .; J gene: TRBJ2-3; clone size: .; V gene: TRBV5-1; CDR3 protein: CASLAGVSTDTQYF; CDR3 DNA: TGCGCCAGCCTCGCGGGTGTGAGCACAGATACGCAGTATTTT
D gene: .; J gene: TRBJ2-5; clone size: .; V gene: TRBV5-1; CDR3 protein: CASSSGEETQYF; CDR3 DNA: TGCGCCAGCAGCTCGGGGGAAGAGACCCAGTACTTC
D gene: TRBD1; J gene: TRBJ1-4; clone size: .; V gene: TRBV3-1/TRBV3-2; CDR3 protein: CASSSGQDNEKLFF; CDR3 DNA: TGTGCCAGCAGCTCCGGACAGGACAATGAAAAACTGTTTTTT
D gene: .; J gene: TRBJ2-7; clone size: .; V gene: TRBV4-1; CDR3 protein: CASSYRTDPYEQYF; CDR3 DNA: TGCGCCAGCAGCTACCGGACAGATCCCTACGAGCAGTACTTC
D gene: TRBD1; J gene: TRBJ1-2; clone size: .; V gene: TRBV5-1; CDR3 protein: CASSLRTGDYGYTF; CDR3 DNA: TGCGCCAGCAGCTTACGGACAGGTGACTATGGCTACACCTTC
D gene: .; J gene: TRBJ1-4; clone size: .; V gene: TRBV12-3/TRBV12-4; CDR3 protein: CASRAINEKLFF; CDR3 DNA: TGTGCCTCCAGGGCCATTAATGAAAAACTGTTTTTT
D gene: .; J gene: TRBJ2-7; clone size: .; V gene: TRBV24-1; CDR3 protein: CATSDPPGYEQYF; CDR3 DNA: TGTGCCACCAGTGACCCCCCGGGCTACGAGCAGTACTTC
D gene: .; J gene: TRBJ1-2; clone size: .; V gene: TRBV5-1; CDR3 protein: CASSFVRGGLSYGYTF; CDR3 DNA: TGCGCCAGCAGCTTCGTCCGCGGGGGTCTAAGTTATGGCTACACCTTC
D gene: TRBD1; J gene: TRBJ2-7; clone size: .; V gene: TRBV3-1/TRBV3-2; CDR3 protein: CASRQGQGSYEQYF; CDR3 DNA: TGTGCCAGCAGACAAGGACAGGGGTCCTACGAGCAGTACTTC
D gene: .; J gene: TRBJ2-2; clone size: .; V gene: TRBV5-8; CDR3 protein: CASSLLGHTSTGELFF; CDR3 DNA: TGTGCCAGCAGCTTGTTGGGGCACACGTCCACCGGGGAGCTGTTTTTT
D gene: .; J gene: TRBJ1-1; clone size: .; V gene: TRBV11-3; CDR3 protein: CASSSRGYFGMNTEAFF; CDR3 DNA: TGTGCCAGCAGCTCCAGGGGTTACTTTGGAATGAACACTGAAGCTTTCTTT